This T cell receptor beta chain was identified in a study of blood T cells in healthy people across ages. Next came a second PCR, run for about 6 to 12 cycles, which used a sample-barcoded 5' primer along with a J-beta primer mix. Per-sample output comprised a minimum of 3 million paired-end reads containing CDR3. TCRdb re-derived calls from the 5' RACE reads in MiXCR, one entry per CDR3 protein. This sample has approximately 690,000 distinct CDR3 sequences, with around 43% found just once. This clonotype was counted a few times. The sample consisted of blood. The clonotype comes from a man older than 75 in good health.

In nucleotides, the CDR3 is TGTGCCAGCAGCCCTTACGGGAGAGGGGGAGGCCAAGAGACCCAGTACTTC. Protein product: CASSPYGRGGGQETQYF. The chain combines TRBV6-6 with TRBJ2-5; the D call may be TRBD1 or TRBD2 (6 bases each). From germline, CDR1 is MNHNY and CDR2 SVGAGI (reference sequence). V lost 6 bases, J lost 1 base, and 21 bases lay in between. The CDR3 loop spans 17 amino acids.